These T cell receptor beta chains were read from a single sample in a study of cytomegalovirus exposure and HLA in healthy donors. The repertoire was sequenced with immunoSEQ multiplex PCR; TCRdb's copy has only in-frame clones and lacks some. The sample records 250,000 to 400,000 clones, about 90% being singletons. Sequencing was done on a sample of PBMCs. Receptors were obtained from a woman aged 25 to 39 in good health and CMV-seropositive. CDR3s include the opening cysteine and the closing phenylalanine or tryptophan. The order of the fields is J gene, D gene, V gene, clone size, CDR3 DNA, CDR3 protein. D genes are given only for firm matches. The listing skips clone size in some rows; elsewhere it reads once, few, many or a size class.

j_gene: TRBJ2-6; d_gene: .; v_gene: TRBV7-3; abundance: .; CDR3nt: TGTGCCAGCAGCTCTCAATCGAACACAATCTCTGGGGCCAACGTCCTGACTTTC; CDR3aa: CASSSQSNTISGANVLTF
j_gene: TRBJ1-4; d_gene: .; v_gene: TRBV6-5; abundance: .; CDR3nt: TGTGCCAGCAGTCGGGACGCAACCAATGAAAAACTGTTTTTT; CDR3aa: CASSRDATNEKLFF
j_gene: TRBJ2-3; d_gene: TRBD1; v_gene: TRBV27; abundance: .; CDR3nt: TGTGCCAGCAGCCGGGACAGGGTCAACACAGATACGCAGTATTTT; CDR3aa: CASSRDRVNTDTQYF
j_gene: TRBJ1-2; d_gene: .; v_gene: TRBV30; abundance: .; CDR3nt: TGTGCCTGGAGCGACGGGATTAACTATGGCTACACCTTC; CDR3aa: CAWSDGINYGYTF
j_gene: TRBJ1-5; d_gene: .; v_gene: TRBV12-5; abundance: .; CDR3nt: TGTGCTAGTGGTTTGTTGGGACAAGACCAGCCCCAGCATTTT; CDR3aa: CASGLLGQDQPQHF
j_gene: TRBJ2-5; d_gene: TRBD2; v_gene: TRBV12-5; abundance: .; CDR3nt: TGTGCTAGTGGTTTGGGGACTAGCGGAGAGACCCAGTACTTC; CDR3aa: CASGLGTSGETQYF
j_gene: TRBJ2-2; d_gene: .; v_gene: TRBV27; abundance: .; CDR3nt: TGTGCCAGCAGTTTATTACTAGCGAACACCGGGGAGCTGTTTTTT; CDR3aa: CASSLLLANTGELFF
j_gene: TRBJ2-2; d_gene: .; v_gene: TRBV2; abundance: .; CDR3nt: TGTGCCAGCAGAGTAGCGGTGAACACCGGGGAGCTGTTTTTT; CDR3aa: CASRVAVNTGELFF
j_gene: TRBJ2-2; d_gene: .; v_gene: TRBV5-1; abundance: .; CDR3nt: TGCGCCAGCAGCTTTAAAGCTGACGGGGAGCTGTTTTTT; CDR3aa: CASSFKADGELFF
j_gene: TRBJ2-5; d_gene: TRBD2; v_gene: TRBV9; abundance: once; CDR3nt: TGTGCCAGCAGCGTAGCTCTAGCGGGAGGGCCCCAAGAGACCCAGTACTTC; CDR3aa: CASSVALAGGPQETQYF